A selection of T cell receptor beta chains follows, all from one sample in a study of molecular identifiers for immune sequencing clone quantification. TCRdb ran MiXCR on the PCR reads and lists one entry per CDR3 protein. This sample has about 630,000 distinct CDR3 sequences, with approximately 24% found just once. Material: naive CD8+ T cells from blood, with Jurkat cell RNA spiked in. Receptor source: a human donor in good health. Some libraries in this study had Jurkat cell RNA spiked in. Both conserved end residues are part of each CDR3. The order of the fields is CDR3 DNA, CDR3 protein, V gene, CDR3 length, J gene, D gene, clone size. A D gene is named only where the DNA matches it firmly. Not every row has a clone size; where given, it reads once, few, many or a size class.

CDR3nt: TGTGCCAGCAGTTTCGAGGGCCAAGAGACCCAGTACTTC
CDR3aa: CASSFEGQETQYF
v_gene: TRBV12-3/TRBV12-4
len: 13
j_gene: TRBJ2-5
d_gene: -
abundance: -

CDR3nt: TGTGCCAGCAGCCAAGGCGACAGGGTTTTCAACGAGCAGTACTTC
CDR3aa: CASSQGDRVFNEQYF
v_gene: TRBV7-9
len: 15
j_gene: TRBJ2-7
d_gene: TRBD1
abundance: -

CDR3nt: TGTGCCAGCAGCTCGGCCGTCTTCGCCCGTGGAAATGAGCAGTTCTTC
CDR3aa: CASSSAVFARGNEQFF
v_gene: TRBV7-6
len: 16
j_gene: TRBJ2-1
d_gene: -
abundance: few

CDR3nt: TGTGCCAGCTACCAACTCCAGTTCGACCCAATTGGGGGACTACGTGAGCAGTACTTC
CDR3aa: CASYQLQFDPIGGLREQYF
v_gene: TRBV3-2
len: 19
j_gene: TRBJ2-7
d_gene: -
abundance: -

CDR3nt: TGTGCCAGCAGCTTCCTATCAGCCCAAGAGACCCAGTACTTC
CDR3aa: CASSFLSAQETQYF
v_gene: TRBV7-9
len: 14
j_gene: TRBJ2-5
d_gene: -
abundance: many

CDR3nt: TGTGCCAGCAGTGACCCGGAACTAGCGGGAGGGGCCTACGAGCAGTACTTC
CDR3aa: CASSDPELAGGAYEQYF
v_gene: TRBV28
len: 17
j_gene: TRBJ2-7
d_gene: TRBD2
abundance: -

CDR3nt: TGTGCCAGCAGGCTCGCGGAACGGGTCAACCCTGGAAACACCATATATTTT
CDR3aa: CASRLAERVNPGNTIYF
v_gene: TRBV6-2/TRBV6-3
len: 17
j_gene: TRBJ1-3
d_gene: -
abundance: few

CDR3nt: TGTGCCAGCAGTTTATTGCTGGGGATCCGCTACGAGCAGTACTTC
CDR3aa: CASSLLLGIRYEQYF
v_gene: TRBV27
len: 15
j_gene: TRBJ2-7
d_gene: -
abundance: -

CDR3nt: TGTGCCAGCAGCCCCGGGACTTCACTACTTATAGGAGCTTCCTTT
CDR3aa: CASSPGTSLLIGASF
v_gene: TRBV7-9
len: 15
j_gene: TRBJ1-1
d_gene: -
abundance: -

CDR3nt: TGTGCCAGCAGCTCCGGGACTAGCGGACCAGATACGCAGTATTTT
CDR3aa: CASSSGTSGPDTQYF
v_gene: TRBV7-3
len: 15
j_gene: TRBJ2-3
d_gene: TRBD2
abundance: -

CDR3nt: TGTGCCAGCAGCCCCGGGACAGTAAAACCCTGCGAGCAGTACTTC
CDR3aa: CASSPGTVKPCEQYF
v_gene: TRBV12-3/TRBV12-4
len: 15
j_gene: TRBJ2-7
d_gene: TRBD1
abundance: once

CDR3nt: TGTGCCAGTAGTATTGCTAGCGCCCGTACCTACAATGAGCAGTTCTTC
CDR3aa: CASSIASARTYNEQFF
v_gene: TRBV19
len: 16
j_gene: TRBJ2-1
d_gene: -
abundance: -

CDR3nt: TGTGCCAGCAGCTTGGTGGGGGCCCCAAATCAGCCCCAGCATTTT
CDR3aa: CASSLVGAPNQPQHF
v_gene: TRBV5-5
len: 15
j_gene: TRBJ1-5
d_gene: -
abundance: many

CDR3nt: TGCGCCAGCAGTGCGGAGCCTCTAGCCAAAAACATTCAGTACTTC
CDR3aa: CASSAEPLAKNIQYF
v_gene: TRBV10-2
len: 15
j_gene: TRBJ2-4
d_gene: -
abundance: many

CDR3nt: TGTGCCAGCACCCAGTCTACGGACGAGCAGTACTTC
CDR3aa: CASTQSTDEQYF
v_gene: TRBV7-9
len: 12
j_gene: TRBJ2-7
d_gene: -
abundance: many

CDR3nt: TGTGCCAGCAGCCGGCCGGATGGTCCCTACGAGCAGTACTTC
CDR3aa: CASSRPDGPYEQYF
v_gene: TRBV2
len: 14
j_gene: TRBJ2-7
d_gene: -
abundance: -

CDR3nt: TGTGCTAGTGGACCGACAGGGGATAATCAGCCCCAGCATTTT
CDR3aa: CASGPTGDNQPQHF
v_gene: TRBV12-5
len: 14
j_gene: TRBJ1-5
d_gene: TRBD1
abundance: many

CDR3nt: TGTGCCAGCAGCTTAGGGGGACTAGGGACATTCGTTGGCACTGAAGCTTTCTTT
CDR3aa: CASSLGGLGTFVGTEAFF
v_gene: TRBV7-9
len: 18
j_gene: TRBJ1-1
d_gene: -
abundance: many

CDR3nt: TGTGCCTGGAGTCTCGTACTAGCGGGGGCGAACACCGGGGAGCTGTTTTTT
CDR3aa: CAWSLVLAGANTGELFF
v_gene: TRBV30
len: 17
j_gene: TRBJ2-2
d_gene: TRBD2
abundance: -

CDR3nt: TGTGCCAGCAGCCTACGGCCGGAACAAGAGACCCAGTACTTC
CDR3aa: CASSLRPEQETQYF
v_gene: TRBV11-3
len: 14
j_gene: TRBJ2-5
d_gene: -
abundance: few

CDR3nt: TGTGCCAGCAGCTCTACCTGGGATACGCAGTATTTT
CDR3aa: CASSSTWDTQYF
v_gene: TRBV7-2
len: 12
j_gene: TRBJ2-3
d_gene: -
abundance: many

CDR3nt: TGTGCCTGGGCAGGATATCCCAATCAGCCCCAGCATTTT
CDR3aa: CAWAGYPNQPQHF
v_gene: TRBV30
len: 13
j_gene: TRBJ1-5
d_gene: -
abundance: many

CDR3nt: TGTGCCAGCAGCTCTACGTTCGGTCTTGGAAACACCATATATTTT
CDR3aa: CASSSTFGLGNTIYF
v_gene: TRBV13
len: 15
j_gene: TRBJ1-3
d_gene: -
abundance: few

CDR3nt: TGTGCCAGCAGTTATCCTTCAACCGGGACCTATTTCACAGATACGCAGTATTTT
CDR3aa: CASSYPSTGTYFTDTQYF
v_gene: TRBV6-6
len: 18
j_gene: TRBJ2-3
d_gene: -
abundance: many

CDR3nt: TGTGCCAGCAGTGGGGTGGGGGTTGAAGCTTTCTTT
CDR3aa: CASSGVGVEAFF
v_gene: TRBV2
len: 12
j_gene: TRBJ1-1
d_gene: -
abundance: few

CDR3nt: TGTGCCAGCAGCCCCACTTCGGCAGAGCTGAACACTGCAGCTTTCTTT
CDR3aa: CASSPTSAELNTAAFF
v_gene: TRBV7-2
len: 16
j_gene: TRBJ1-1
d_gene: -
abundance: -

CDR3nt: TGTGCCAGCATGGTCCCCTTTGACAGGGTGCCAGGATCTGGAAACACCATATATTTT
CDR3aa: CASMVPFDRVPGSGNTIYF
v_gene: TRBV2
len: 19
j_gene: TRBJ1-3
d_gene: TRBD1
abundance: few

CDR3nt: TGTGCCAGCAGCGCTGGGGCAGCTCCACGAGGGGAAAAACTGTTTTTT
CDR3aa: CASSAGAAPRGEKLFF
v_gene: TRBV5-3
len: 16
j_gene: TRBJ1-4
d_gene: -
abundance: -

CDR3nt: TGTGCCAGCAGCTTGTCAGAAAACTATGGCTACACCTTC
CDR3aa: CASSLSENYGYTF
v_gene: TRBV5-3
len: 13
j_gene: TRBJ1-2
d_gene: -
abundance: few

CDR3nt: TGTGGCAGCAGATTACAGACTAGCAGTAGCACAGATACGCAGTATTTT
CDR3aa: CGSRLQTSSSTDTQYF
v_gene: TRBV5-6
len: 16
j_gene: TRBJ2-3
d_gene: TRBD2
abundance: -

CDR3nt: TGCAGTGCTAGGTACAGCACAACTAATGAAAAACTGTTTTTT
CDR3aa: CSARYSTTNEKLFF
v_gene: TRBV20-1
len: 14
j_gene: TRBJ1-4
d_gene: -
abundance: many

CDR3nt: TGTGCCAGCAGCTTTTGGGATAATTCACCCCTCCACTTT
CDR3aa: CASSFWDNSPLHF
v_gene: TRBV7-9
len: 13
j_gene: TRBJ1-6
d_gene: -
abundance: many

CDR3nt: TGTGCCAGCAGTAATCCCAGGGGGTCCTACGAGCAGTACTTC
CDR3aa: CASSNPRGSYEQYF
v_gene: TRBV28
len: 14
j_gene: TRBJ2-7
d_gene: TRBD1
abundance: few

CDR3nt: TGTGCCAGCGAAGTCCCTAGCACAGATACGCAGTATTTT
CDR3aa: CASEVPSTDTQYF
v_gene: TRBV6-2/TRBV6-3
len: 13
j_gene: TRBJ2-3
d_gene: -
abundance: -

CDR3nt: TGCAGCGTTGAAGAGGTTACATCTCCCTACGAGCAGTACTTC
CDR3aa: CSVEEVTSPYEQYF
v_gene: TRBV29-1
len: 14
j_gene: TRBJ2-7
d_gene: -
abundance: many

CDR3nt: TGTGCCAGCAGTTTATTTTTTGGACAGGGGGCAAAGAACACCGGGGAGCTGTTTTTT
CDR3aa: CASSLFFGQGAKNTGELFF
v_gene: TRBV6-1
len: 19
j_gene: TRBJ2-2
d_gene: TRBD1
abundance: many

CDR3nt: TGCGCCAGCAGCCCGGGACAGAATAATTCACCCCTCCACTTT
CDR3aa: CASSPGQNNSPLHF
v_gene: TRBV4-3
len: 14
j_gene: TRBJ1-6
d_gene: TRBD1
abundance: few

CDR3nt: TGTGCCAGCAGCTTAGCAGGGGGTGGAGTCGCCTACGAGCAGTACTTC
CDR3aa: CASSLAGGGVAYEQYF
v_gene: TRBV11-1
len: 16
j_gene: TRBJ2-7
d_gene: -
abundance: few

CDR3nt: TGTGCCAGCAGCCAAGATCCCGGGACTAGCGGGAGAGACACCGGGGAGCTGTTTTTT
CDR3aa: CASSQDPGTSGRDTGELFF
v_gene: TRBV3-1
len: 19
j_gene: TRBJ2-2
d_gene: TRBD2
abundance: many

CDR3nt: TGTGCCAGCAGTGAACGCCCCGGGGAGGGGGCTGAGACCCAGTACTTC
CDR3aa: CASSERPGEGAETQYF
v_gene: TRBV2
len: 16
j_gene: TRBJ2-5
d_gene: -
abundance: few